Listed below are T cell receptor beta chains from one sample, sequenced in a study of TIL therapy for anti-PD-1-resistant metastatic lung cancer. Assay: immunoSEQ multiplex PCR; the TCRdb copy retains only in-frame clones and omits some. This sample yields more than 9,000 clones, of which about 74% are seen a single time; about an eighth belongs to the top ten. This specimen was tumor tissue, taken at baseline. The receptors originated from a person between 30 and 80 years old with non-small cell lung cancer. Both conserved end residues are part of each CDR3. D genes are given only for firm matches. Not all rows give a size; the values are once, few, many and, for expanded clones, a class.

abundance | j_gene | v_gene | d_gene | CDR3aa | CDR3nt
NA | TRBJ2-1 | TRBV7-3 | TRBD2 | CASSAYAGGSGSENEQFF | TGTGCCAGCAGCGCGTACGCGGGGGGTAGCGGGAGTGAAAATGAGCAGTTCTTC
medium-sized | TRBJ1-4 | TRBV2 | TRBD1 | CASSGTDNEKLFF | TGTGCCAGCTCTGGGACAGATAATGAAAAACTGTTTTTT
once | TRBJ2-5 | TRBV29-1 | TRBD1 | CSVPLGQGQETQYF | TGCAGCGTTCCCCTAGGACAGGGGCAAGAGACCCAGTACTTC
NA | TRBJ2-3 | TRBV27 | TRBD2 | CASSIAGADDTQYF | TGTGCCAGCAGTATAGCGGGGGCGGACGATACGCAGTATTTT
NA | TRBJ1-1 | TRBV15 | TRBD1 | CATRRQGANTEAFF | TGTGCCACCAGAAGACAGGGGGCGAACACTGAAGCTTTCTTT
NA | TRBJ2-7 | TRBV28 | TRBD1 | CASSSSGTVTYEQYF | TGTGCCAGCAGTTCATCCGGGACAGTGACATACGAGCAGTACTTC
few | TRBJ1-2 | TRBV2 | TRBD1 | CASSVEGQGRNGYTF | TGTGCCAGCAGTGTTGAGGGACAGGGAAGGAATGGCTACACCTTC
NA | TRBJ1-4 | TRBV7-8 | NA | CASSLDGGLGEKLFF | TGTGCCAGCAGCTTAGATGGGGGGCTCGGTGAAAAACTGTTTTTT
NA | TRBJ2-7 | TRBV10-3 | NA | CAISEGGGGHEQYF | TGTGCCATCAGTGAAGGGGGGGGCGGCCACGAGCAGTACTTC
NA | TRBJ1-6 | TRBV10-2 | NA | CASSPSGNGSPLHF | TGCGCCAGCAGCCCTTCAGGGAATGGATCACCCCTCCACTTT
few | TRBJ1-2 | TRBV7-2 | NA | CASSLVRQAQGSYTF | TGTGCCAGCAGCTTAGTCAGGCAGGCCCAGGGGAGCTACACCTTC
NA | TRBJ2-1 | TRBV28 | NA | CASSPPDYDEQFF | TGTGCCAGCAGTCCCCCGGACTACGATGAGCAGTTCTTC
NA | TRBJ2-3 | TRBV5-8 | TRBD1 | CASSPGQGLSDTQYF | TGTGCCAGCAGCCCGGGACAGGGGTTGTCAGATACGCAGTATTTT
NA | TRBJ2-3 | TRBV6-6 | TRBD2 | CASSSHSGNGADTQYF | TGTGCCAGCAGTTCCCATAGCGGGAACGGCGCAGATACGCAGTATTTT
NA | TRBJ2-3 | TRBV11-2 | TRBD1 | CASSLGTGQDTQYF | TGTGCCAGCAGCTTGGGGACAGGGCAAGATACGCAGTATTTT
NA | TRBJ2-1 | TRBV7-3 | TRBD2 | CASSFLAGESVEQFF | TGTGCCAGCAGCTTCCTAGCGGGAGAATCGGTTGAGCAGTTCTTC
NA | TRBJ2-2 | TRBV27 | NA | CASSLWPESTGELFF | TGTGCCAGCAGTTTATGGCCAGAGAGCACCGGGGAGCTGTTTTTT
NA | TRBJ2-1 | TRBV6-5 | TRBD2 | CASSSPGLAWGNEQFF | TGTGCCAGCAGTTCTCCGGGACTAGCCTGGGGCAATGAGCAGTTCTTC
NA | TRBJ2-7 | TRBV7-2 | NA | CASSPGQPNGQYF | TGTGCCAGCAGCCCGGGGCAGCCAAACGGGCAGTACTTC
few | TRBJ1-1 | TRBV6-5 | TRBD1 | CASSRGQELNTEAFF | TGTGCCAGCAGCCGTGGACAGGAGCTGAACACTGAAGCTTTCTTT
NA | TRBJ2-1 | TRBV28 | NA | CASSFPNEQFF | TGTGCCAGCAGTTTTCCCAATGAGCAGTTCTTC
NA | TRBJ1-4 | TRBV5-4 | NA | CASSLGLREKLFF | TGTGCCAGCAGCTTGGGACTTAGGGAAAAACTGTTTTTT
NA | TRBJ1-1 | TRBV5-1 | NA | CASSLSTTNTEAFF | TGCGCCAGCAGCTTGTCAACCACAAACACTGAAGCTTTCTTT
NA | TRBJ2-3 | TRBV5-1 | TRBD2 | CASSPDPSSGESTDTQYF | TGCGCCAGCAGCCCGGACCCTTCTAGCGGGGAAAGCACAGATACGCAGTATTTT
NA | TRBJ1-4 | TRBV9 | TRBD1 | CASSKLRGPGEKLFF | TGTGCCAGCAGCAAATTAAGGGGGCCTGGTGAAAAACTGTTTTTT
NA | TRBJ2-7 | TRBV6-6 | NA | CATLGDSYEQYF | TGTGCCACCCTGGGGGACTCCTACGAGCAGTACTTC
NA | TRBJ1-2 | TRBV28 | NA | CASSLSRTAYGYTF | TGTGCCAGCAGTTTATCCAGGACGGCCTATGGCTACACCTTC
NA | TRBJ2-5 | TRBV9 | NA | CASSVGLTGFRETQYF | TGTGCCAGCAGCGTAGGTCTAACAGGGTTTCGGGAGACCCAGTACTTC
NA | TRBJ2-6 | TRBV5-1 | NA | CASSLGPGVGANVLTF | TGCGCCAGCAGCTTGGGGCCAGGGGTTGGGGCCAACGTCCTGACTTTC
NA | TRBJ2-5 | TRBV7-2 | TRBD2 | CASSLLTSVETQYF | TGTGCCAGCAGCTTGTTAACTAGCGTAGAGACCCAGTACTTC
NA | TRBJ2-1 | TRBV6-5 | NA | CASSRGGDEQFF | TGTGCCAGCAGTAGGGGGGGGGATGAGCAGTTCTTC
NA | TRBJ2-3 | TRBV4-1 | NA | CASSQADTQYF | TGCGCCAGCAGCCAAGCCGATACGCAGTATTTT
NA | TRBJ1-2 | TRBV9 | TRBD1 | CASSTQPGQFYGYTF | TGTGCCAGCAGCACACAACCGGGACAGTTCTATGGCTACACCTTC
NA | TRBJ1-1 | TRBV6-5 | NA | CASSYALLLNTEAFF | TGTGCCAGCAGTTACGCGCTTCTCCTGAACACTGAAGCTTTCTTT
NA | TRBJ1-2 | TRBV16 | NA | CASSQDLYGYTF | TGTGCCAGCAGCCAGGATCTCTATGGCTACACCTTC
NA | TRBJ2-3 | TRBV29-1 | TRBD2 | CSVEGGTSGITDTQYF | TGCAGCGTTGAAGGAGGGACTAGCGGGATCACAGATACGCAGTATTTT
NA | TRBJ1-4 | TRBV9 | NA | CASSPRQSPNEKLFF | TGTGCCAGCAGCCCCCGACAGAGCCCGAATGAAAAACTGTTTTTT
NA | TRBJ2-5 | TRBV18 | TRBD2 | CASSPGLADQETQYF | TGTGCCAGCTCACCCGGACTAGCGGACCAAGAGACCCAGTACTTC
NA | TRBJ2-3 | TRBV18 | TRBD2 | CASSPNLGLADTDTQYF | TGTGCCAGCTCCCCTAATCTCGGACTAGCGGACACAGATACGCAGTATTTT
NA | TRBJ1-5 | TRBV6-5 | TRBD1 | CASQGVGHQPQHF | TGTGCCAGCCAGGGGGTAGGCCATCAGCCCCAGCATTTT
NA | TRBJ2-3 | TRBV10-1 | NA | CASSESNRLANTDTQYF | TGCGCCAGCAGTGAGTCGAATAGGCTAGCGAACACAGATACGCAGTATTTT
NA | TRBJ1-1 | TRBV19 | NA | CASSDRLNTEAFF | TGTGCCAGTAGTGACCGACTGAACACTGAAGCTTTCTTT
NA | TRBJ1-2 | TRBV6-1 | NA | CASSEVPGNYGYTF | TGTGCCAGCAGTGAAGTACCGGGAAATTATGGCTACACCTTC
NA | TRBJ2-2 | TRBV4-3 | NA | CASSQGRAELNTGELFF | TGCGCCAGCAGCCAAGGAAGAGCGGAACTGAACACCGGGGAGCTGTTTTTT
NA | TRBJ2-1 | TRBV4-1 | NA | CASSDPTSFEQFF | TGCGCCAGCAGCGACCCAACTAGTTTTGAGCAGTTCTTC
NA | TRBJ2-4 | TRBV4-3 | NA | CASSQEAPGGGNIQYF | TGCGCCAGCAGCCAAGAGGCCCCAGGTGGAGGAAACATTCAGTACTTC
NA | TRBJ2-5 | TRBV30 | NA | CAWNPPHQETQYF | TGTGCCTGGAACCCGCCCCATCAAGAGACCCAGTACTTC
once | TRBJ2-7 | TRBV11-3 | NA | CASSYTGGYEQYF | TGTGCCAGCAGCTACACTGGGGGCTACGAGCAGTACTTC
NA | TRBJ1-1 | TRBV6-5 | NA | CASRWRGWSGEAFF | TGTGCCAGCAGGTGGAGGGGATGGTCTGGTGAAGCTTTCTTT
NA | TRBJ2-7 | TRBV6-4 | NA | CASQNPGHGPYEQYF | TGTGCCAGCCAGAACCCGGGCCACGGCCCTTACGAGCAGTACTTC
NA | TRBJ1-2 | TRBV5-4 | NA | CASSSDGTPRTF | TGTGCCAGCAGCTCCGATGGGACACCCCGCACCTTC
NA | TRBJ2-5 | TRBV7-6 | TRBD1 | CASSLVPAGTGGSRGQETQYF | TGTGCCAGCAGCTTAGTCCCTGCCGGGACAGGGGGCTCACGGGGCCAAGAGACCCAGTACTTC
few | TRBJ1-2 | TRBV4-3 | NA | CASSQDTTVNGYTF | TGCGCCAGCAGCCAAGATACCACGGTGAATGGCTACACCTTC
NA | TRBJ2-5 | TRBV11-3 | TRBD2 | CASSLGGFGRETQYF | TGTGCCAGCAGCTTGGGAGGGTTTGGTCGAGAGACCCAGTACTTC
NA | TRBJ2-1 | TRBV5-1 | NA | CASSLVGDAYNEQFF | TGCGCCAGCAGCTTGGTTGGGGATGCCTACAATGAGCAGTTCTTC
few | TRBJ2-1 | TRBV7-3 | TRBD2 | CASSSTSGSDEQFF | TGTGCCAGCAGCTCCACTAGCGGGAGTGATGAGCAGTTCTTC
NA | TRBJ2-7 | TRBV30 | NA | CAWNSGSSYEQYF | TGTGCCTGGAACTCAGGGAGCTCCTACGAGCAGTACTTC
NA | TRBJ1-5 | TRBV28 | NA | CASSLLVPEGNQPQHF | TGTGCCAGCAGTTTATTAGTACCCGAAGGGAATCAGCCCCAGCATTTT